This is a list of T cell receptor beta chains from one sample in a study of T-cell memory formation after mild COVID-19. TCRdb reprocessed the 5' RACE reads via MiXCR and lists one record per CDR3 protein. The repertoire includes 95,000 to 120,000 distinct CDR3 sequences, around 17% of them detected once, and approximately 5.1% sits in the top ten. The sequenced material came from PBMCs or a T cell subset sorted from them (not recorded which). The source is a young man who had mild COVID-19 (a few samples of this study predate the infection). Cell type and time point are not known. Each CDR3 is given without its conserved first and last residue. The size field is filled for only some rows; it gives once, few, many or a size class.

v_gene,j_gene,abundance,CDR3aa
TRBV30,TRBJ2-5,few,AWSQQGSRGRDKY
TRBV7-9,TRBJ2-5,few,ASSQGLAGVQETQY
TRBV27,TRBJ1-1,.,ASSSRLITEAF
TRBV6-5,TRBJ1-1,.,ASSYSGGWTEAF
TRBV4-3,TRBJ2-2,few,ASSQVVRKGTGELF
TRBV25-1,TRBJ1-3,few,ASQLSDTIY
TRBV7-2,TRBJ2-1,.,ASSPQGAEQF
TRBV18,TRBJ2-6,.,ASIQLHLPGANVLT
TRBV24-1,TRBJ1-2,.,ATSDFPRSYGYT
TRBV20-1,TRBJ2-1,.,SATRDFRDNEQF
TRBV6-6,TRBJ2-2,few,ASREFEGLGTGELF
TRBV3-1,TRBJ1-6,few,ASSQKDGLSYNSPLH
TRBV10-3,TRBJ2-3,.,ATRQGTSTDTQY
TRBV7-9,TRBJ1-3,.,ASSPGPNSGNTIY
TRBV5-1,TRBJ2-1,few,ASSRIRGGRIEQF
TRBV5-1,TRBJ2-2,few,ASSLSPVNTGELF
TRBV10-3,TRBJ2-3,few,AIRTGSTDTQY
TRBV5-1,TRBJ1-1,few,ASRPDPNTEAF
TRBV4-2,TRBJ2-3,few,ASSQDRRGGLWADTQY
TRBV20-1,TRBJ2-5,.,SAILQGVQGASETQY
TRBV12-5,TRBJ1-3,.,ASGRTEESSSSGNTIY
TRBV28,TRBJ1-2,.,ASTSGNGYT
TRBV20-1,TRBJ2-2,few,SASRGSDTGELF
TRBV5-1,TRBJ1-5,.,ASSLDSPHQPQH
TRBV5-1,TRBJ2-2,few,ASSPAGQLDTGELF
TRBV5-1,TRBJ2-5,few,ASSSTGTGEETQY
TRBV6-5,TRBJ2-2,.,ASSYRGRIGTGELF
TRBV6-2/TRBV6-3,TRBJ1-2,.,ASRGTGRDYGYT
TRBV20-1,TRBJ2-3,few,SARYTSVTQY
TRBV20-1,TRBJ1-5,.,SARDGLRFNSNQPQH
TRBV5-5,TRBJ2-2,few,ASSRGPGLAGAPAGELF
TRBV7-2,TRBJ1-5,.,ASSFMGGGSNQPQH
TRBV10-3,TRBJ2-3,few,AISVGGADDTQY
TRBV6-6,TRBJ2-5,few,ASSLFGDTGGETQY
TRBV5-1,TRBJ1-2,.,ASSPGQRDDGYT
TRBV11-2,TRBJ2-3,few,ASSLVGLASTDTQY
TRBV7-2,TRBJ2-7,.,ASSLQGVGQY
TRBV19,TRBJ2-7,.,ASSTGSYEQY
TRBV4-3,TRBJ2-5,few,ASSQGREETQY
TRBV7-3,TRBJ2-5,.,ASSLTSGAFETQY
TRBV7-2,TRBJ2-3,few,ASSRGLAYTDTQY
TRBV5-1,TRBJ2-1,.,ASSYRQLSSYNEQF
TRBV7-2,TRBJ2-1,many,ASSFRDSPTNEQF
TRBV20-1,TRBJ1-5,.,SADIRQGWDQPQH
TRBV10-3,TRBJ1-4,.,AITQPVEGEKLF
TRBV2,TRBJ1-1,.,ASSVLGEAF
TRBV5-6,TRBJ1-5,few,ASSVTGFGGNQPQH
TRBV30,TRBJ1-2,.,AWTRSLVSYT
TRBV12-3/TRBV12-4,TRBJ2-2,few,ASSLFGGGPTGELF
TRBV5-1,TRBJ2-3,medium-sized,ASPPRGPDTQY
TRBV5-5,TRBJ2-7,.,ASSLAGAVAYEQY
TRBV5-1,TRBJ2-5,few,ASSSQGAWETQY
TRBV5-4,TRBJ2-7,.,ASSLDGVNEQY
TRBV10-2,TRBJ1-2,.,ASSESDIDYGYT
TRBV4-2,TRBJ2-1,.,ASSQDRASSNEQF